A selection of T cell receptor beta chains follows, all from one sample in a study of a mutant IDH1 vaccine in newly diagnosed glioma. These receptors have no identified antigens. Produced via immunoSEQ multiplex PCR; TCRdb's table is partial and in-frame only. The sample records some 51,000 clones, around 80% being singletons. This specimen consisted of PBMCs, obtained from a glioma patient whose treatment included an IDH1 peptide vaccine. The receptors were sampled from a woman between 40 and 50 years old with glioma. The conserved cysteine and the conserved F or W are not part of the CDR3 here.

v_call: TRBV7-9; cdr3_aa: ASSPDGAANYGYT
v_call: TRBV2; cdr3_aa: ASSLDRVNEQF
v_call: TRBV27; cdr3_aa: ASSPGTRGVDTQY
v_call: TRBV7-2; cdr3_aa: ASSLYQTNYGYT
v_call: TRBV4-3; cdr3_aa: ASSQGSGNYGYT
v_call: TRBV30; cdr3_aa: AWSVSGLGYEQY
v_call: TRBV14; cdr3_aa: ASSQAWQAEQY
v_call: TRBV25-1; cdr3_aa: ASSETASSYEQY
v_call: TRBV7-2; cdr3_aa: ASSLNRGPHEQY
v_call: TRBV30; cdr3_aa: AWMRGTPYNEQF
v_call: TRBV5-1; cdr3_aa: ASSLVKEGNGYT
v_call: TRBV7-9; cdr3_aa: ASSLGFPSPMGSGNTIY
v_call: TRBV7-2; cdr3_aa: ASSLLEPHSPLH
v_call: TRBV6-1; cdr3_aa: ASSEGRTGGGSPLH
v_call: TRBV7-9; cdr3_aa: ATSGGSSYEQY
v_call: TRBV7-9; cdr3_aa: ASSGFGGGPADTQY
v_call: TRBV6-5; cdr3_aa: ASSYKNTEAF
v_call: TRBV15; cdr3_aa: ATSRENLGSFGSGANVLT
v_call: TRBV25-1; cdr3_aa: ASSEPIGTQETQY
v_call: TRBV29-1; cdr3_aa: SARGGRGGEQY
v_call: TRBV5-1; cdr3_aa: ASRGQGTLSGANVLT
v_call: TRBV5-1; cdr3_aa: ASSSMSSKVPSTDTQY
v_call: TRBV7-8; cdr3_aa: ASSLRQGPYEQY
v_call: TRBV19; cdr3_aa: ASSIGGQGRETQY
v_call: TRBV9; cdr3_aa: ASSSVWGGDTQY
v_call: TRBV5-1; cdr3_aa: ASRPRGMNTEAF
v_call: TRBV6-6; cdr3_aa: ASKAGANTEAF
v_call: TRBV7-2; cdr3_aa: ASHGISSPLH
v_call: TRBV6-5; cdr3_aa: ASRPTGGKTEAF
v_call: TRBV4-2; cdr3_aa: ASSQHRARSTEAF
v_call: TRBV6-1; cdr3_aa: ASSEAGRGRKTQY
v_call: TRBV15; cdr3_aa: ATSPGGLVYGYT
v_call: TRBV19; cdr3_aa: ASRVEGLSTDTQY
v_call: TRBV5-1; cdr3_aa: ASSQTTDGQGGGRNT
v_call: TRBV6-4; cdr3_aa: ASIPGQGAVEQY
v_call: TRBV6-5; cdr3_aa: ASSYSIRGRHSPLH
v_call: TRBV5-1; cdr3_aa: ASSLGAANEKLF
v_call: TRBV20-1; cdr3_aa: SATGVNEQY
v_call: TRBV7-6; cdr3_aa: ASSPGQGIDTQY
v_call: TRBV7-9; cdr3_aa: ASSPLGQGWAGELF
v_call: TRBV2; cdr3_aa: ASRKDLGNTEAF
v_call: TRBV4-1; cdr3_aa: ASSQASSGGHPSLTDTQY
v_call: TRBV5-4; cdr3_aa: ASRRTSGGNNEQF
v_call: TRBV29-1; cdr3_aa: SVVVLAGGEQF